This TCR beta chain was found in a study of blood T cell repertoires in COVID-19 (dated by TCRdb to about 2020). For the wider study: Samples covering the acute and convalescent phases of COVID-19 were provided by collaborators in the United States, Italy and Spain. The prospective study material was composed of cDNA or gDNA derived from T cells, B-cell-depleted T cells, or PBMCs. The dataset comprised deeply sampled blood TCRbeta repertoires from subjects exposed to, actively infected with, or recovered from COVID-19. The repertoires were released in a freely available public database meant as a resource for research on the immune response to SARS-CoV-2. Samples came from the ongoing ImmuneRACE study (first 160 participants) plus 1,254 subjects from 6 global collaborators. Sample metadata almost always included a de-identified subject ID, COVID-19 status, age in years and sex. HLA class I and class II types, where available, came from metadata supplied by the sample provider rather than from assay-based typing.

Notes on this clone: It lacks a known antigen. No much larger clone is present one base from it, and per-base qualities are unavailable.

Taken from the germline V gene, the CDR1 and CDR2 loops are SGHRS and YFSETQ. The CDR3 goes from the cysteine to the phenylalanine over 13 residues. Only the CDR3 DNA is retained, 39 bases long and in frame from the first base. V lost 2 bases and J lost 4 bases; the stretch between them is 6 bases long. The paper as a whole reports these results and caveats: Clinical and demographic metadata were provided uncurated, with the amount varying by source and participant.

TCRbeta CDR3 regions were amplified from genomic DNA by means of the immunoSEQ Assay, a bias-controlled multiplex PCR. As for how the authors treated the data: The number of nucleated cells in each sample was estimated by amplification of reference gene primers within the assay. To quantify the absolute abundance of each unique TCRbeta CDR3 rearrangement, sequence reads were collapsed and filtered. For each sample, productive Simpson clonality was calculated by taking the square root of Simpson's diversity index across productive rearrangements. TCRdb retrieved this table from immuneACCESS and kept in-frame rearrangements only. Not all clones are present; in checked studies, unresolved V genes account for under half, and no reason is known for the remainder. The V and J calls and clone size come from that table; D and trimming were worked out from the DNA. A total of 35,000 or so clones appear in this sample, around 84% of them only once. The top ten constitute around 57% of the sample.

Collaborating institutions collected whole blood in K2EDTA tubes following their own protocols. For TCRbeta analysis, collaborators shipped samples as frozen whole blood, isolated PBMCs, or DNA extracted from either of those sample types. Input material: peripheral blood. The V and J genes are TRBV5-1 and TRBJ1-4; confidence is insufficient to name the D gene. The TCR comes from a man aged 65-85 years with acute or convalescent COVID-19. In nucleotides, the sequence is TGCGCCAGCAGCTTCGGGGTTAATGAAAAACTGTTTTTT. Its protein reads: CASSFGVNEKLFF.